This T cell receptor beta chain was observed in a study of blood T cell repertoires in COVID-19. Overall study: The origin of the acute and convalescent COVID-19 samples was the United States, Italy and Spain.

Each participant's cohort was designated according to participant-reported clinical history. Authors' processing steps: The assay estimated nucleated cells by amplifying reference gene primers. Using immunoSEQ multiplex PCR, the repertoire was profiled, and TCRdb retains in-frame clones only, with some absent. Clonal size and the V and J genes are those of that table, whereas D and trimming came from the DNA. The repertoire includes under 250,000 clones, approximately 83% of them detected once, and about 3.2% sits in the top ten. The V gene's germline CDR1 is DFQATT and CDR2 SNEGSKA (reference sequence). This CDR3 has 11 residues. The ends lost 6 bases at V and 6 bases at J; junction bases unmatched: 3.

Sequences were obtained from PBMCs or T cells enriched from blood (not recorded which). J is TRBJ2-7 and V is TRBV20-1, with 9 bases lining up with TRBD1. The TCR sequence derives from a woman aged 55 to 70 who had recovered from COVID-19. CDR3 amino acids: CSARDRAEQYF. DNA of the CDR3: TGCAGTGCAAGGGACAGGGCCGAGCAGTACTTC.